The 4 T cell receptor beta chains below come from one sample, sequenced in a study of blood T cell repertoires in COVID-19. Data came from immunoSEQ multiplex PCR; TCRdb stores just in-frame clones and leaves some out. The sample consists of tens of thousands of clones, 88% of them appearing once. Sequencing was carried out using peripheral blood. The source is a human donor in a cohort sampled during active COVID-19.

The chain combines TRBV4-1 with TRBJ2-2; TRBD2 is a possible D gene (6 bases). Germline CDR1 MGHRA, CDR2 YSYEKL. The CDR3 has 16 residues. V shed 1 base and J shed 1 base, with 10 bases lying between them. CDR3 nucleotide sequence: TGCGCCAGCAGCCAAGTTGCGGGGCGGAACACCGGGGAGCTGTTTTTT. It translates to CASSQVAGRNTGELFF.

The V gene is TRBV6-1, the J gene TRBJ2-5; no reliable D call. Looked up from germline, CDR1 is MNHNS and CDR2 is SASEGT. The CDR3 sequence is 13 residues long. V lost 2 bases, J lost 3 bases, and 7 bases lay in between. DNA of the CDR3: TGTGCCAGCAGTGAATCGAGAAAAGAGACCCAGTACTTC. Its translation is CASSESRKETQYF.

V usage is TRBV18 and J usage is TRBJ2-1; 9 positions agree with TRBD1. The germline V gene has CDR1 KGHSH and CDR2 LQKENI. After removal of 0 bases from V and 9 bases from J, the junction contained 9 bases not matched to a gene. The CDR3 is made up of 16 amino acids. The DNA for the CDR3 is TGTGCCAGCTCACCACCGGACAGGGGATTGGGGAGTGAGCAGTTCTTC. Amino acids: CASSPPDRGLGSEQFF.

This chain joins TRBV5-1 and TRBJ2-6; tentative D call: TRBD1 (5 bases). With 4 bases removed from V and 0 bases from J, the gap between germline ends came to 11 bases. This CDR3 is built from 16 residues. CDR1 is SGHRS, CDR2 YFSETQ, per germline. CDR3 DNA sequence: TGCGCCAGCAGCCCTCAGGGCTTCTCTGGGGCCAACGTCCTGACTTTC. Amino acids: CASSPQGFSGANVLTF.